This TCR beta chain was sequenced during a study of cytomegalovirus exposure and HLA in healthy donors (dated by TCRdb to the late 2010s). Concerning the study at large: An earlier analysis of some 600 of the donors reported 250 to 300 Gb of sequence data and 117 million unique TCR beta sequences obtained from roughly 170 million T cells. Alongside the repertoire data, information on donor age, sex, ethnicity and CMV serostatus was compiled. All discovery cohort repertoires had been generated using a single sequencing platform. Rather than using new phenotypic data, the later analysis identified candidate immune exposures from TCR beta sequences and from how often those sequences occurred across donors. Because of strong linkage in the cohort, roughly five DR-DQ haplotypes were treated as single units for association and clustering. Around 300 gigabases of sequencing data and approximately 85 million unique TCR sequences were included in an early release covering 550 to 800 HLA-typed donors. In an earlier analysis of a few hundred of the donors, high-throughput TCR beta sequencing was used to judge whether each TCR beta V gene segment behaved as functional or pseudogenic. Typing coverage varied by locus: roughly 620-640 donors for A, B, C, DRB1 and DQB1; about 520 for DQA1; over 600 for DPA1; 450 to 480 for DPB1. Of the approximately 400 genotyped donors, less than 85% were placed in the genetic ancestry cluster associated with self-reported Caucasian donors. A later genetic analysis used genome-wide SNP genotypes for 398 of the 666 donors, treating that subset as a discovery cohort. High-throughput TCR immunosequencing, statistical association of individual TCRs with disease status, and machine learning were combined to predict cytomegalovirus infection status. Among about 410 genotyped donors of the cohort, an average of around 250,000 unique TCR beta nucleotide sequences was sequenced per donor, of which roughly 18% were non-productive. To study patterns of TCR occurrence, a later analysis re-analyzed previously published TCR beta repertoires from 600 to 750 donors and added high-resolution HLA genotyping. The study aimed to test whether cataloging public T cell receptors could reveal signatures of past pathogen exposure. Using immunosequencing, the study profiled T cell repertoires from fewer than 850 subjects and related those repertoires to cytomegalovirus serostatus. A separate validation cohort of roughly 120 different subjects was used in addition to the approximately 700-subject first cohort. HLA typing included class I and class II loci at four-digit resolution.

The cohort consisted of 666 healthy bone marrow donors. At the time of sampling, every cohort member was nominally healthy, though immune exposures that went unrecorded were likely present. The donor tested CMV seropositive, placing the donor among the 250 to 350 seropositive members of the cohort. A peripheral blood sample was provided by each donor, and peripheral blood mononuclear cells were used for TCR beta sequencing. Genomic DNA extraction from the blood cell samples was performed with the Qiagen DNeasy Blood Extraction Kit. To prepare the library, the immunoSEQ multiplex PCR assay was applied. For the multiplex PCR, a mixture combining 60 forward primers for TCR Vbeta segments and 13 reverse primers for TCR Jbeta segments was used. The CDR3 region of rearranged TCR beta genes was amplified from genomic DNA with a multiplex PCR assay. Amplified TCR beta libraries were sequenced as 87-base-pair reads on the Illumina HiSeq System. Under the source paper's analysis protocol: In a later analysis, tens of millions of unique TCR beta chains were counted across the roughly 670 repertoires, and roughly 11 million of these chains were shared by at least two donors. Raw reads were error-corrected and collapsed into unique sequences with a nearest-neighbor algorithm that merged closely related sequences to remove PCR and sequencing errors. To assign V, D and J gene segments, CDR3 sequences were aligned to IMGT reference sequences. For a sequence to be retained, a match of at least six nucleotides was required to both a V gene segment and a J gene segment. Rearrangements were classified as productive when the CDR3 lacked stop codons and remained in frame with V and J, and all other rearrangements were classified as non-productive. Following IMGT convention, CDR3 was defined as the stretch from the second conserved V-encoded cysteine up to the conserved J-encoded phenylalanine. The earlier analysis of about 620 of the donors excluded sequences that lacked an unambiguous match to a single V gene segment. An earlier analysis of just under 600 of the donors called V segments functional above 56.7% productive rearrangements and segregating when the between-donor standard deviation exceeded 5%. A statistical classification framework was built to diagnose cytomegalovirus status from the catalog of TCR beta chain sequences. V and J gene assignment, in a later analysis, came from comparing TCR nucleotide sequences with IMGT/GENE-DB human TR gene sequences. Using the TCRdist pipeline, a later analysis assigned CDR3 sequences along with most-parsimonious VDJ recombination scenarios. In a later analysis, each TCR beta chain was defined by its CDR3 amino acid sequence together with its V-gene family, and reads without a unique V-gene family were excluded. In a later analysis, 550 to 650 highly shared, low-generation-probability nucleotide sequences were removed to address suspected cross-contamination and a sequencing artifact. In a later analysis, a clonal expansion index was calculated for each public chain from normalized within-repertoire ranks of inferred template counts. In a later analysis, generation probabilities were computed with a VDJ recombination model fitted to out-of-frame rearrangements, and the resulting probabilities were checked against IGoR. Hypergeometric tests were used in a later analysis to score TCR-TCR, TCR-HLA and TCR-CMV co-occurrence, with a repertoire-size bias correction applied to the TCR pairs. To estimate false discovery rates, a later analysis permuted the HLA or CMV assignments 20 times. In a later analysis, co-occurring TCRs were grouped with DBSCAN, and TCRdist sequence similarity was added when clustering was performed within HLA-allele-positive subsets. Repertoires with fewer than 30,000 or more than 120,000 public chains, plus five repertoires with anomalous nucleotide sharing, were excluded from co-occurrence clustering. TCRdb retrieved this table from immuneACCESS and kept in-frame rearrangements only. Not all clones are present; in checked studies, unresolved V genes account for under half, and no reason is known for the remainder. From that table come the V and J calls and clone size; the DNA was used to work out D and trimming. This sample lists approximately 110,000 clones; 55% to 75% were detected once. In total, the top ten clones hold about 7.9% of the sample.

The germline V gene encodes CDR1 SGHVS and CDR2 FNYEAQ. The CDR3, cysteine through phenylalanine, is 14 amino acids long. The only DNA kept is the CDR3, 42 bases in frame from the first base. From V the trimming removes 5 bases and from J it removes 2 bases, while the gene matches leave 6 bases of the junction unaccounted for. What the study reported, not specific to this receptor: A group of highly shared sequence variants was considered likely to be a technical artifact of the sequencing pipeline. HLA typing was unavailable for some donors at each locus, so association tests used only the typed subset. Three of the identified cytomegalovirus-associated TCR beta chains were confirmed in vitro to be specific for cytomegalovirus antigens. In a later analysis, most CMV-associated TCR beta chains were found to appear HLA-restricted, with HLA associations seemingly driven largely by CMV exposure. Most TCR sequences were observed very rarely across donors, whereas some public TCRs were present in many individuals. A later genetic analysis reported fewer N-insertions in productive TCRs among donors in an Asian-associated ancestry cluster than the roughly 620-donor mean. Sequencing depth was assumed to be roughly uniform across donors in the presence/absence analyses, though that assumption may not hold. In a later analysis, the rate of TCR association differed among HLA loci, with DRB1 alleles having the most associated TCRs and HLA-C alleles having the fewest. Compared with equally common non-associated chains, HLA-associated TCR beta chains in a later analysis were more clonally expanded and had lower generation probabilities. At a false discovery rate of 0.05, a later analysis linked 16,951 TCR beta sequences to specific HLA alleles. An association between a missense DCLRE1C variant and V-gene and J-gene trimming of TCR beta chains was found in a later genetic analysis and replicated in an independent cohort. The cohort was sequenced for TCR beta chains only, and without alpha or paired-chain data the features that could be detected were limited. An earlier analysis of some 560 of the donors showed that most TCR beta V segments appeared in productive rearrangements either about 87% or about 30% of the time, which broadly matched IMGT annotations. It was suggested by the authors that the approach could potentially be generalized to other disease states and immunological phenotypes. A further reported finding was that TCR beta sequences accurately predicted the HLA-A and HLA-B alleles for most subjects in the first cohort. The only immune exposure information available for the cohort was CMV serostatus. According to a later analysis, parvovirus B19, influenza, CMV and Epstein-Barr virus appeared linked to several top co-occurrence clusters. Linkage disequilibrium might explain the correlated functional status among segregating V segments, but an unknown experimental factor could not be excluded. In both the original and validation cohorts, the classifier was reported to diagnose cytomegalovirus status with high specificity and sensitivity. When HLA alleles, especially DR and DQ, strongly co-occurred, TCR associations were difficult to assign to individual alleles. Some 15 rarely observed V segments, including chromosome 9 orphons, were excluded from the earlier analysis of approximately 500 of the donors because counts were too low. The 87-base-pair reads could not distinguish some IMGT-functional V segments, including TRBV6-2 and TRBV6-3, so those segments were excluded. A total of fewer than 200 TCR beta chains were listed by the study as associated with cytomegalovirus.

There are a few counts of this clone. This receptor's antigen is unknown. There are no base qualities to consult, and no much larger clone falls within one base. The sequence is built from TRBV7-6 and TRBJ2-7, and TRBD1 aligns with 7 junction nucleotides. The receptor was derived from a woman aged 40 to 50 in good health and CMV-seropositive. Input material: PBMCs. The nucleotide sequence reads as follows: TGTGCCAGCAGCATGACAGGGAATACCTACGAGCAGTACTTC. It codes for CASSMTGNTYEQYF.